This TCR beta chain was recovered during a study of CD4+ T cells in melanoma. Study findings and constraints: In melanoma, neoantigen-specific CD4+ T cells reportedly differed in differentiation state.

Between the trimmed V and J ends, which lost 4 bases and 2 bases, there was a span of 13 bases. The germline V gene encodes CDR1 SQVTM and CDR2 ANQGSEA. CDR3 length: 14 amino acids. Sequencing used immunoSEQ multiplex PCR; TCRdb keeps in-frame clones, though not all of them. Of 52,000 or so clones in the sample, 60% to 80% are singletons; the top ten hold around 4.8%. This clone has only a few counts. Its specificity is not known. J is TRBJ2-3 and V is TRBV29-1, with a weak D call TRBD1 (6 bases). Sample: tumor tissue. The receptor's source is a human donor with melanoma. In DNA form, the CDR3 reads TGCAGCGTTGCCCAGGGGTTATTCACAGATACGCAGTATTTT. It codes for CSVAQGLFTDTQYF.